This T cell receptor (beta chain) is drawn from a study of identical twins. Each CDR3 protein is one row after TCRdb ran MiXCR on the 5' RACE reads. Among roughly 1,500,000 distinct CDR3 sequences listed, under 35% were seen once. This CDR3 is 11 amino acids long. Trimming removed 6 bases at V and 4 bases at J, with 6 bases between. Germline CDR1 and CDR2: SNHLY and FYNNEI. This clonotype appeared many times. Healthy Caucasian donors formed the entire cohort. The sequencing input was cord blood. This clonotype was obtained from a newborn girl in good health. This chain uses TRBV2 with TRBJ1-2, with D unclear. The CDR3 here is CASRRGYGYTF. CDR3 coding DNA: TGTGCCAGCAGACGGGGCTATGGCTACACCTTC.